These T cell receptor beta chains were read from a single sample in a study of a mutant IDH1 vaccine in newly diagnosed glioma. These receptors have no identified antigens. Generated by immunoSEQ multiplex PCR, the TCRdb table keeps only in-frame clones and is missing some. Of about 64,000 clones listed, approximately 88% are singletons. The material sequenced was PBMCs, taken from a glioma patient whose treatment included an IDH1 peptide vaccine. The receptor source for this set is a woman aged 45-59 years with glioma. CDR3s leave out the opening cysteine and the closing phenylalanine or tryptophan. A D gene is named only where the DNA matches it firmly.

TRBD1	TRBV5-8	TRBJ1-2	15	ASSDRDRVYSDYGYT
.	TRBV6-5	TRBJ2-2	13	ASSYHASNTGELF
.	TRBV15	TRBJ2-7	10	ATSRGGIEQY
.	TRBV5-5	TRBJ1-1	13	ASTSRTGSGTEAF
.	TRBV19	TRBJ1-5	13	ASSRQGYSNQPQH
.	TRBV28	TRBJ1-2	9	ATRQDYGYT
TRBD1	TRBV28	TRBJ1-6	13	ASSTTGRMGSPLH
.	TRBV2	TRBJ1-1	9	ASTLGPRAF
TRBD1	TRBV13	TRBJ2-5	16	ASSLAGQVLPGGETQY
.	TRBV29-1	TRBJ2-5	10	SIRQAQETQY
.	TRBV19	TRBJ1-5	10	ASSTSRQPQH
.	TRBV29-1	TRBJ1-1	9	SVETGTEAF
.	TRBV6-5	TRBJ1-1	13	ASSLSDRRNTEAF
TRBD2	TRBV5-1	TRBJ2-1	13	ASSSWGGDYNEQF
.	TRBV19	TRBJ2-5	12	ASSIGVNQETQY
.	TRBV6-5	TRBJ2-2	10	ASSVGTGELF
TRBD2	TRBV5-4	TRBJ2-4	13	ASSLVAGDRSIQY